This T cell receptor beta chain appears in the sequencing data of a study of blood T cell repertoires in COVID-19. Source study methods: Estimates of nucleated cell counts were drawn from the amplification of reference gene primers. The method was immunoSEQ multiplex PCR; TCRdb's version includes in-frame clones alone and lacks a portion of them. That table supplies the V and J calls and clone size; D and trimming were determined from the DNA. Of about 100,000 clones in the sample, 85% are singletons; the top ten hold about 1.8%. This CDR3 has 15 residues. V gave up 3 bases and J gave up 7 bases; unmatched junction bases: 12. Germline lookup yields CDR1 GTSNPN and CDR2 SVGIG (reference sequence).

V is TRBV30 and J is TRBJ2-3; 8 bases are a match to TRBD2. This clonotype was obtained from a woman in her 70s with active or convalescent COVID-19. Sequenced input: peripheral blood. The CDR3 region is CAWRTTSGVTNTQYF. The CDR3 DNA sequence: TGTGCCTGGAGAACAACTAGCGGAGTTACAAATACGCAGTATTTT.